The clone carrying this TCR beta chain has only one observation. What it recognizes is unknown. Germline lookup yields CDR1 MDHEN and CDR2 SYDVKM. Trimming cost V 5 bases and J 5 bases, with 15 bases left between them. The CDR3 loop spans 15 amino acids. The table came from immunoSEQ multiplex PCR; TCRdb's copy has only in-frame clones and leaves some out. Of about 120,000 clones in the sample, 87% were seen once. The record originates from a study of T cell responses to AZD1222 COVID-19 vaccine. Study outcomes and limitations: Reports indicate that nearly half of spike-specific TCRs are directed at unmutated variant regions.

The sample consisted of peripheral blood, taken 28 days after the second AZD1222 dose. This sequence joins TRBV28 and TRBJ1-4, with a weak D call TRBD1 (6 bases). The sequence was obtained from an adult who received the AZD1222 COVID-19 vaccine. CDR3 region: CASSVDPGQNEKLFF. The CDR3 nucleotides are TGTGCCAGCAGTGTGGACCCGGGACAAAATGAAAAACTGTTTTTT.